This T cell receptor (beta chain) originates from a study of T cells in tuberculosis. Study results and limitations: Smaller distances to GMM-specific TCRs suggested their expansion in active tuberculosis. Smaller alpha distances in active tuberculosis partly reflected shorter CDR3-alpha lengths.

Measured with immunoSEQ multiplex PCR; TCRdb has only the in-frame clones, and not every one. The table lists 30,000 to 35,000 clones, 85% to 95% of them singletons. With regard to this clone: What it binds is unknown.

This CDR3 is 16 amino acids long. Per the germline V gene, CDR1 is MDHEN and CDR2 is SYDVKM. The V gene lost 1 base and the J gene lost 6 bases, with 18 bases spanning the gap. The chain is built from TRBV28 and TRBJ1-1; D call uncertain. The clonotype was recovered from a donor aged 10 to 29 with latent tuberculosis or without tuberculosis infection. Some clones in this sample may be carry-over from other donors' samples. Sequenced: PBMCs. This CDR3 is CASSLFGRGGMAEAFF. The CDR3 coding sequence is TGTGCCAGCAGTTTATTCGGCCGTGGAGGAATGGCTGAAGCTTTCTTT.